This T cell receptor (beta chain) was profiled in a study of shared clonotypes between healthy human individuals (dated by TCRdb to 2019 to 2021). Turning to the overall study: A couple of women and a few men aged 18 to 49 years were included in the cohort. Leukapheresis yielded between about 0.8 and 8.9 billion PBMCs per donor. Blood TCR repertoires of roughly 5 healthy adults were deeply sequenced to estimate repertoire size and the extent of clonotype sharing between individuals. To increase sequencing depth and limit assay-specific biases, different laboratories used diverse techniques to prepare libraries and sequence TCR repertoires.

A note on this clone: Its antigen is unknown. The input lacks base qualities; no much larger clone sits a single base away.

Per the germline V gene (reference sequence), MNHEY is the CDR1 and SMNVEV is the CDR2. The junction shows trimming of 2 bases on V and 4 bases on J, plus 8 bases between the germline ends. Its CDR3 holds 13 amino acids, cysteine through phenylalanine. The DNA shown is the 39-base CDR3, in frame from base 1. The donors were healthy, HIV-negative adults who had no recently reported acute infections or vaccinations. Every donor was a Caucasian adult living in Nashville, Tennessee, USA. For unsorted samples, some 100 million PBMCs were counted and genomic DNA was extracted with the QIAamp DNA Blood Mini kit. Blood was collected by leukapheresis, and PBMCs were isolated by Ficoll-Histopaque density gradient centrifugation and then cryopreserved in liquid nitrogen vapor phase. Using the deep immunoSEQ assay, multiplex PCR amplified TCR CDR3 regions from genomic DNA. Extracted genomic DNA from each cell subset was spread evenly across all wells of several immunoSEQ 96-well plates, with each plate serving as a replicate. Each replicate PCR for unsorted PBMC received roughly 0.3 ug genomic DNA, equal to 30,000 or so T cell genomes. Unsorted PBMC genomic DNA was sequenced across ten immunoSEQ deep assay plates. Purified libraries were quantified with a Qubit 3.0 fluorometer, sized on a Bioanalyzer 2100, and re-quantified with the KAPA Library Quantification kit. Each immunoSEQ 96-well plate was sequenced on its own single-read 150-cycle Illumina NextSeq 550 flow cell. Processing in the source paper ran as follows. Because the immunoSEQ output included only junctional sequences and no quality scores, the filtering could not be the same as the filtering used for full-length reads. Sequences were annotated with PyIR, a Python wrapper for IgBLAST v1.9, using IMGT germline references to assign V/J genes and CDR3. Reads with weak V/J assignments (E-value above 1e-6), missing CDR3, stop codons, out-of-frame junctions, or ambiguous translated residues were removed. V3J clonotypes were defined as sequences sharing an identical inferred V gene, J gene, and CDR3 amino acid sequence. Percentage overlap between repertoires was calculated by dividing the number of shared unique clonotypes by the size of the smaller repertoire. Richness of each repertoire was evaluated using RTK rarefaction, the Chao1 estimator, and Recon v2.1 estimates of unobserved clonotypes. Entries here come from immuneACCESS through TCRdb and include only in-frame sequences with V and J called. Some clones fail to appear in such tables; in the studies checked, an unresolved V gene covers under half of the shortfall, and the cause of the remainder is unknown. V and J calls and clone size are those listed in that table; D and trimming were worked out from the DNA. The sample table contains about 490,000 clones; only one count was recorded for less than 80% of them. The top ten clones comprise roughly 12% of the sample.

Summary of the overall study and its limitations: Sampling was restricted to blood, and TCR repertoires in tissue are likely to differ from TCR repertoires in blood. The genetic and exposure-history diversity represented was limited by the small number of donors. Pairwise subsampling indicated that sequencing depth was expected to affect the degree of clonotype sharing among donors.

The clonotype was recovered from a woman aged 40 to 55 in good health. Some clones in this sample may be carry-over from other donors' samples. The sample was PBMCs. The rearrangement combines TRBV27 with TRBJ1-2; no D gene can be assigned with confidence. The CDR3: CASSLRSSYGYTF. In nucleotides, the sequence is TGTGCCAGCAGTTTAAGGTCAAGCTATGGCTACACCTTC.